This T cell receptor (beta chain) was retrieved from a study of glioma-infiltrating T cells. General study findings and limits: Above-expected tissue-blood divergence occurred in all gliomas, most in low-grade ones. Tissue and blood shared very few CDR3 sequences.

In regard to this clonotype: What it binds is not known. A much larger clone differs from this one at a single base, so this may be a read error.

The iRepertoire nested amplicon-rescue multiplex PCR amplified TCR alpha and beta CDR3s from RNA. One-step reverse transcription and amplification started from about 100-400 ng of tissue mRNA or PBMC total RNA. TCRdb analysed the multiplex PCR reads with MiXCR anew, one entry per CDR3 protein. The sample has around 99,000 distinct CDR3 sequences, 25% to 30% seen once. The CDR3 is 16 amino acids. Germline CDR1 and CDR2: MNHEY and SMNVEV (reference sequence). V lost 6 bases and J lost 1; bases outside the gene matches: 8. The sequence was obtained from a human donor with low-grade glioma or glioblastoma, undergoing nonglioma brain surgery, or in good health (not recorded which). V usage is TRBV27 and J usage is TRBJ1-4; 7 bases are shared with TRBD1. The sequenced material came from glioma tissue, nonneoplastic brain tissue, or PBMCs (not recorded which). The CDR3 nucleotides are TGTGCCAGCAGGACTACAGGGGCCCTAACTAATGAAAAACTGTTTTTT. This codes for CASRTTGALTNEKLFF.